This TCR beta chain is drawn from a study of blood T cell repertoires in COVID-19. Study context: Sites in the United States, Italy and Spain provided acute and convalescent COVID-19 samples. T cells, B-cell-depleted T cells, or PBMCs supplied cDNA or gDNA.

The CDR3 totals 15 residues. Germline CDR1 reads SGHVS; CDR2 reads FQNEAQ. Trimming took off 1 base at V and 4 bases at J, with 14 bases between the two ends. Per the authors' pipeline: Reference gene primer amplification gave estimated nucleated cell counts. TCRdb keeps only in-frame clones here, not all; method: immunoSEQ multiplex PCR. That table is the source of V, J and clone size, and D and trimming were worked out from the DNA. The sample has under 150,000 clones, 85% to 90% seen once. This clonotype was obtained from a woman aged 40 to 50 with acute or convalescent COVID-19. The chain recombines TRBV7-8 with TRBJ2-7, with D possibly matching TRBD1 (5 bases). The sequenced sample was peripheral blood. CDR3 sequence reads: CASSLDAMTVYEQYF. As DNA, the CDR3 is TGTGCCAGCAGCTTAGATGCTATGACAGTGTACGAGCAGTACTTC.